These T cell receptor beta chains were read from a single sample in a study of T cells in Graves' hyperthyroidism and ophthalmopathy. TCRdb recomputed calls from the multiplex PCR reads with MiXCR, one row per CDR3 protein. The sample lists around 760,000 distinct CDR3 sequences; 30% to 40% were seen once. Source material: blood. These receptors were collected from a woman in her 40s with Graves' hyperthyroidism. Both conserved end residues are part of each CDR3. D genes are given only for firm matches. Size values are once, few and many counts, or a class for expanded clones, and some rows have none.

v_call	clone_size	j_call	cdr3_length	d_call	cdr3_aa	cdr3_nt
TRBV2	few	TRBJ1-3	15	NA	CASSEGRLTGNTIYF	TGTGCCAGCAGTGAAGGGCGGTTAACTGGAAACACCATATATTTT
TRBV12-3/TRBV12-4	NA	TRBJ1-1	16	TRBD1	CASSSLGQGARTEAFF	TGTGCCAGCAGCTCCTTGGGACAGGGGGCGCGGACTGAAGCTTTCTTT
TRBV2	many	TRBJ2-7	14	NA	CASSERGLGYEQYF	TGTGCCAGCAGTGAGAGGGGGTTGGGCTACGAGCAGTACTTC
TRBV4-1	few	TRBJ1-5	15	TRBD1	CASSQDPGQAQPQHF	TGCGCCAGCAGCCAAGATCCCGGACAGGCTCAGCCCCAGCATTTT
TRBV7-9	NA	TRBJ1-4	11	NA	CASSPGERLFF	TGTGCCAGCAGCCCGGGTGAAAGACTGTTTTTT
TRBV13	NA	TRBJ2-2	15	NA	CASSSGRLNTGELFF	TGTGCCAGCAGCTCAGGACGGTTAAACACCGGGGAGCTGTTTTTT
TRBV10-3	once	TRBJ1-3	14	NA	CAISDPDEGITIYF	TGTGCCATCAGTGACCCTGATGAGGGAATCACCATATATTTT
TRBV11-2	NA	TRBJ1-1	15	NA	CASSSITGSNTEAFF	TGTGCCAGCAGCTCCATTACAGGGTCGAACACTGAAGCTTTCTTT
TRBV7-2	NA	TRBJ2-7	14	NA	CASSLETNYGEQYF	TGTGCCAGCAGCTTAGAGACAAACTATGGCGAGCAGTACTTC
TRBV6-5	NA	TRBJ1-5	19	NA	CASSYSSYRTDLSNQPQHF	TGCGCCAGCAGTTACTCGAGTTACAGGACGGATCTTAGCAATCAGCCCCAGCATTTT